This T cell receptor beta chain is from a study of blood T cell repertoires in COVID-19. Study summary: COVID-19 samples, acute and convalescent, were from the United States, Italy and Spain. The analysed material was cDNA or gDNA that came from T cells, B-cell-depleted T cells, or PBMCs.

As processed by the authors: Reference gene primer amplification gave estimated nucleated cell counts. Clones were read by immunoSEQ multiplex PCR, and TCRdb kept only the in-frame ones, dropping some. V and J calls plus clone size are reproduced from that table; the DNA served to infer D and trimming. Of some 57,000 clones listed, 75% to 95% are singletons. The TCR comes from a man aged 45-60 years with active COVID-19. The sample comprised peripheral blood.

The CDR3 region is CASSAQRYNEQFF. In DNA, the CDR3 is TGTGCCAGCAGCGCACAAAGATACAATGAGCAGTTCTTC. The rearrangement joins TRBV11-2 to TRBJ2-1; D remains ambiguous. Germline V lookup: CDR1 SGHAT, CDR2 FQNNGV. V lost 5 bases and J lost 4, with 9 bases in between. The CDR3 extends over 13 amino acids. Supplemented by reference TRBV11-2 and TRBJ2-1, the full variable domain reads EAGVAQSPRYKIIEKRQSVAFWCNPISGHATLYWYQQILGQGPKLLIQFQNNGVVDDSQLPKDRFSAERLKGVDSTLKIQPAKLEDSAVYLCASSAQRYNEQFFGPGTRLTVL.